The T cell receptor (beta chain) under discussion was sequenced for a study of T cell responses to AZD1222 COVID-19 vaccine. Regarding this clone: Antigen unknown.

The study's findings and limits: Regions left unmutated in variants are reportedly the target of nearly half of spike-specific TCRs. Only a handful of AZD1222 recipients were seropositive at baseline. Mostly white British, mostly female donors; authors suggested clonal diversity may be underestimated.

Germline V gene data show CDR1 as SNHLY and CDR2 as FYNNEI. V was clipped by 6 bases and J by 8 bases, with 9 bases between them. The CDR3 is 11 residues long. TCRdb keeps only in-frame clones here, not all; method: immunoSEQ multiplex PCR. The table lists more than 110,000 clones, approximately 90% of them singletons. The sequence came from an adult in good health. Source: peripheral blood, taken on day 0 of AZD1222 vaccination. This chain uses TRBV2 with TRBJ2-3; D perhaps matches TRBD2 (5 bases). Here the CDR3 DNA reads TGTGCCAGCAGATACAGCGGTACGCAGTATTTT. Amino acids: CASRYSGTQYF.